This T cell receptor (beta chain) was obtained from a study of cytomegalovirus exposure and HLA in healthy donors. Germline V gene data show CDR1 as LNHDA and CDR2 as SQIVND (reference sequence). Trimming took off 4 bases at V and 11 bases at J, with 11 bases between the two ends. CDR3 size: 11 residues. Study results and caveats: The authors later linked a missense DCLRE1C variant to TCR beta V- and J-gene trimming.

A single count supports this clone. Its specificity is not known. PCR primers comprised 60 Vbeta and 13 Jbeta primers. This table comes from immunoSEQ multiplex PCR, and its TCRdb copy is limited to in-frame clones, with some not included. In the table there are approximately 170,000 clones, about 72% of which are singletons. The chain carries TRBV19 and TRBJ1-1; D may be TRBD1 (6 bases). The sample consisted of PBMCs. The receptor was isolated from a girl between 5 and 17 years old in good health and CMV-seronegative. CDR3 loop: CASSRTVDAFF. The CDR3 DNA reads TGTGCCAGTAGTAGGACAGTGGACGCTTTCTTT.